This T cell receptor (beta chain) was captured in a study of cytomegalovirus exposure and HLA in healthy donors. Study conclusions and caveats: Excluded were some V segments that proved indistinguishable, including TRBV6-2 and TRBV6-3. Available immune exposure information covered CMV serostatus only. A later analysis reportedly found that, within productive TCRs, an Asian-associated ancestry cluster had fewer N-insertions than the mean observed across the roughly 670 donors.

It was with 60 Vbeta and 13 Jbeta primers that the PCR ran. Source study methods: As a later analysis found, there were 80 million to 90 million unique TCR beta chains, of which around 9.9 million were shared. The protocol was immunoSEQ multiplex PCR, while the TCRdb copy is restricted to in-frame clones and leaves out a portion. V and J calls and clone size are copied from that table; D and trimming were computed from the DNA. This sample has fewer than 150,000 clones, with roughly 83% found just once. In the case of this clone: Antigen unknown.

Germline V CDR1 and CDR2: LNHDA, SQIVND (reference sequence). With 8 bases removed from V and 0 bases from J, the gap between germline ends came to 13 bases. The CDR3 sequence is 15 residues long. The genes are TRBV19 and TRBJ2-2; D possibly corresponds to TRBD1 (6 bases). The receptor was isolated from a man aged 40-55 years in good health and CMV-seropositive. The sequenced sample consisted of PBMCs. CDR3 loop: CASLRGGANTGELFF. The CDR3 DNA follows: TGTGCCAGTCTCAGAGGGGGTGCGAACACCGGGGAGCTGTTTTTT.